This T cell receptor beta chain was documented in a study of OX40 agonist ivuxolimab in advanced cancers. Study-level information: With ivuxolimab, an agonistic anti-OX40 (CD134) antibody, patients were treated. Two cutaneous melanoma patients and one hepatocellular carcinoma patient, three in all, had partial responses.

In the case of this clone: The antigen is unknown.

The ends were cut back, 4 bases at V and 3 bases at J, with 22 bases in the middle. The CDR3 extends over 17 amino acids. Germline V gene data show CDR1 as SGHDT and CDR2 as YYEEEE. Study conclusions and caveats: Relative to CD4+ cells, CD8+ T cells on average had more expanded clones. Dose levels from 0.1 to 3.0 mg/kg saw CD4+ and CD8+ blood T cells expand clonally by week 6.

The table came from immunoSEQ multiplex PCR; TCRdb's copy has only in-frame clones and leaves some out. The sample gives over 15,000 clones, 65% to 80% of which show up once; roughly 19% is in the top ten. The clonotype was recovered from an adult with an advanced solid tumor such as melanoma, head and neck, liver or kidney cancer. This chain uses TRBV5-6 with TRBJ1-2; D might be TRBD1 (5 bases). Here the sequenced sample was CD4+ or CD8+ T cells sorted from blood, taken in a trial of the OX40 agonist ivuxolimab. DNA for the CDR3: TGTGCCAGCAGCGTGAATTACCGGGACCGAGAGGACTATGGCTACACCTTC. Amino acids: CASSVNYRDREDYGYTF. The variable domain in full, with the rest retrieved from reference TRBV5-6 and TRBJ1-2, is DAGVTQSPTHLIKTRGQQVTLRCSPKSGHDTVSWYQQALGQGPQFIFQYYEEEERQRGNFPDRFSGHQFPNYSSELNVNALLLGDSALYLCASSVNYRDREDYGYTFGSGTRLTVV.